A single sample gave rise to the 32 T cell receptor beta chains below, sequenced in a study of control samples from healthy donors and cancer patients. Only in-frame clones appear in the TCRdb table, and some are missing; sequencing was by immunoSEQ multiplex PCR. The sample records 350,000 to 450,000 clones, 90% being singletons. Source material: PBMCs. The receptors were gathered from a man in his forties or fifties with head and neck cancer.

The chain couples TRBV7-2 to TRBJ2-7, with TRBD1 identical over 7 bases. With V trimmed by 3 bases and J by 4 bases, 3 bases remained unmatched. Germline lookup yields CDR1 SGHTA and CDR2 FQGNSA. The CDR3 length is 13 residues. The CDR3 spells CASSLDRMYEQYF. In DNA form, the CDR3 reads TGTGCCAGCAGCTTGGACAGGATGTACGAGCAGTACTTC.

The rearrangement joins TRBV6-5 to TRBJ2-5, with a possible D match to TRBD1 (5 bases). This CDR3 contains 14 residues. Germline-derived CDR1 and CDR2 are MNHEY and SVGAGI. Trimming shortened V by 6 bases and J by 4 bases, and 15 bases separated the two germline ends. Here the CDR3 reads CASRDPQAGETQYF. The CDR3 DNA follows: TGTGCCAGCAGAGACCCACAGGCAGGAGAGACCCAGTACTTC.

This chain's CDR3 is CASSTFSGSGIYEQYF. The CDR3 DNA is TGTGCCAGTAGTACCTTTAGCGGGAGTGGGATATACGAGCAGTACTTC. V and J are TRBV19 and TRBJ2-7; 9 bases match TRBD2. The germline V gene has CDR1 LNHDA and CDR2 SQIVND (reference sequence). After removal of 4 bases from V and 4 bases from J, the junction contained 11 bases not matched to a gene. The CDR3 totals 16 residues.

The V call is TRBV11-3, the J call TRBJ1-5; tentatively, D is TRBD1 (5 bases). The CDR3 spans 14 residues. V lost 6 bases and J lost 5, with 14 bases in between. In germline, CDR1 is SGHNT, CDR2 YENEEA. DNA for the CDR3: TGTGCCAGCAGACGCCGGGACCTCGATCAGCCCCAGCATTTT. Amino acid sequence: CASRRRDLDQPQHF.

V is TRBV2 and J is TRBJ1-3; no definite D call. Germline-derived CDR1 and CDR2 are SNHLY and FYNNEI. CDR3 length: 13 amino acids. Trimming stripped 3 bases from V and 4 bases from J, with 7 bases between. CDR3 loop: CASSDLAGNTIYF. The CDR3 DNA is TGTGCCAGCAGTGATCTAGCAGGAAACACCATATATTTT.

The V and J genes are TRBV10-2 and TRBJ1-6; no clear D. V lost 4 bases, J lost 9 bases, and 19 bases lay in between. This CDR3 region has 16 residues. CDR1 is WSHSY and CDR2 is SAAADI in the germline V gene. CDR3 in DNA: TGCGCCAGCAGTGCTGTCGCAGGCTCCGCAGCTTCACCCCTCCACTTT. It translates to CASSAVAGSAASPLHF.

This clone was picked up one time. V gene TRBV10-3 combines with J gene TRBJ1-2, with unresolved D. Germline assignment: CDR1 ENHRY and CDR2 SYGVKD. Trimming removed 4 bases at V and 3 bases at J, with 6 bases between. The CDR3 spans 12 residues. DNA for the CDR3: TGTGCCATCAGTGTGACGTACTATGGCTACACCTTC. Its translation is CAISVTYYGYTF.

This clone was found once. The chain uses TRBV10-3 and TRBJ2-5; D is perhaps TRBD2 (6 bases). Deletions cut 5 bases from V and 2 bases from J, with 9 bases between. This CDR3 spans 13 amino acids. CDR1 and CDR2 from the germline V gene are ENHRY and SYGVKD. The CDR3, as DNA: TGTGCCATCAGTCGACGGGGGCAAGAGACCCAGTACTTC. Protein sequence: CAISRRGQETQYF.

CDR3 nucleotides: TGTGCCAGCAGCCAACTAGCGGGGGGGTCAGAGACCCAGTACTTC. Its translation: CASSQLAGGSETQYF. The V call is TRBV7-9, the J call TRBJ2-5, with TRBD2 identical over 13 bases. The CDR3 runs to 15 residues. Germline CDR1 is SEHNR and CDR2 is FQNEAQ (reference sequence). V was clipped by 5 bases and J by 4 bases; unmatched bases: 4.

The genes are TRBV27 and TRBJ2-2; 9 nucleotides match TRBD2. The CDR3 is 16 residues long. The ends lost 5 bases at V and 5 bases at J; junction bases unmatched: 9. In germline, CDR1 is MNHEY, CDR2 SMNVEV (reference sequence). CDR3 residues: CASSIASGVYTGELFF. Here the CDR3 DNA reads TGTGCCAGCAGTATCGCTAGCGGGGTGTATACCGGGGAGCTGTTTTTT.

CDR3 amino acids: CAYKGLSYGYTF. The CDR3, as DNA: TGTGCCTACAAGGGTTTATCCTATGGCTACACCTTC. The chain couples TRBV30 to TRBJ1-2, with no clear D. Germline-derived CDR1 and CDR2 are GTSNPN and SVGIG (reference sequence). Trimming removed 7 bases at V and 4 bases at J, with 13 bases between. This CDR3 region has 12 residues.

The gene calls are TRBV11-2 and TRBJ2-1; TRBD1 might be the D (5 bases). CDR3 size: 16 residues. Germline CDR1 is SGHAT and CDR2 is FQNNGV. Trimming pared 1 base from V and 7 bases from J, leaving 17 bases between. CDR3 loop: CASSLALMGHRNEQFF. CDR3 DNA: TGTGCCAGCAGCTTAGCCTTGATGGGGCATAGGAATGAGCAGTTCTTC.

The chain has TRBV28 and TRBJ2-5; D assignment may be TRBD1 or TRBD2 (5 bases each). Between the trimmed V and J ends, which lost 4 bases and 1 base, there was a span of 10 bases. The germline CDR1 and CDR2 sequences are MDHEN and SYDVKM. The CDR3 spans 14 residues. The CDR3 DNA reads as TGTGCCAGCAGTTCAGCCGGGACCCAAGAGACCCAGTACTTC. This encodes CASSSAGTQETQYF.

The chain is built from TRBV12-3 or TRBV12-4 and TRBJ1-2, with unresolved D. Trimming left V 3 bases short and J 5 bases short, with 7 bases between. The CDR3 runs 12 residues. The CDR3 DNA is TGTGCCAGCAGTTTTTCGGGTTATGGCTACACCTTC. The encoded protein is CASSFSGYGYTF.

This clone was seen more than once but under ten times. This chain joins TRBV24-1 and TRBJ2-1; TRBD1 aligns across 11 bases. J was trimmed by 7 bases and V by 3 bases; bases with no gene match: 10. CDR3 length: 17 residues. Germline values: CDR1 KGHDR, CDR2 SFDVKD. The CDR3 DNA reads as TGTGCCACCAGTGATACACCGGGACAGGGGGTATTTAATGAGCAGTTCTTC. Its translation: CATSDTPGQGVFNEQFF.

This clone was recorded only once. The chain links TRBV1 to TRBJ2-7; the DNA was not used to check the table's D call, TRBD1. TRBV1 is a documented pseudogene. CDR3 length: 16 amino acids. The CDR3 bases are TGCACCAGCAGCCGACCGGCCGGGACAGGGGACAACGAGCAGTACTTC. Amino acids: CTSSRPAGTGDNEQYF.

The genes are TRBV19 and TRBJ2-2, with 7 bases matching TRBD2. Losses at the gene ends were 7 bases for V and 6 bases for J; bases not matched to a gene: 14. The CDR3 is 16 residues long. CDR1 and CDR2 (germline): LNHDA, SQIVND (reference sequence). The DNA for the CDR3 is TGTGCCAGTACTTCACTCCCGGCTAGCGGAGCCGGGGAGCTGTTTTTT. Translation: CASTSLPASGAGELFF. Based on the CDR3 plus reference TRBV19 and TRBJ2-2, the full variable domain is DGGITQSPKYLFRKEGQNVTLSCEQNLNHDAMYWYRQDPGQGLRLIYYSQIVNDFQKGDIAEGYSVSREKKESFPLTVTSAQKNPTAFYLCASTSLPASGAGELFFGEGSRLTVL.

This chain uses TRBV5-5 with TRBJ2-7, with a weak D call TRBD2 (5 bases). The ends were cut back, 2 bases at V and 0 bases at J, with 21 bases in the middle. There are 18 residues in the CDR3. Germline V lookup: CDR1 SGHKS, CDR2 YYEKEE (reference sequence). The CDR3 DNA sequence: TGTGCCAGCAGCTTATTAGTCGCGGGCGGGCGCAGCTCCTACGAGCAGTACTTC. Translated, it gives CASSLLVAGGRSSYEQYF.

This chain uses TRBV29-1 with TRBJ2-7; TRBD2 agrees at 10 bases. Trimming removed 6 bases from V and 2 bases from J; junction bases left unmatched: 1. Germline V gene lookup returns CDR1 SQVTM and CDR2 ANQGSEA. The CDR3 extends over 12 amino acids. The CDR3 nucleotides are TGCAGCGTACTAGCGGGGCCCTACGAGCAGTACTTC. Residues: CSVLAGPYEQYF.

The V and J genes are TRBV19 and TRBJ1-2; D gene ambiguous. The V gene lost 1 base and the J gene lost 4 bases, with 13 bases spanning the gap. CDR1 and CDR2 from the germline V gene are LNHDA and SQIVND (reference sequence). The CDR3 runs 15 residues. The chain's CDR3 is CASSIAASLGYGYTF. The CDR3 nucleotides read TGTGCCAGTAGTATAGCGGCCTCCCTGGGCTATGGCTACACCTTC.

This chain connects TRBV2 to TRBJ1-5, with D perhaps matching TRBD1 (5 bases). This CDR3 comprises 15 residues. Trimming removed 0 bases at V and 1 base at J, with 7 bases between. The germline gives CDR1 SNHLY, CDR2 FYNNEI. This CDR3 is CASSEAGTSNQPQHF. The CDR3, as DNA: TGTGCCAGCAGTGAAGCAGGGACCAGCAATCAGCCCCAGCATTTT.

The V gene is TRBV28, the J gene TRBJ2-7; no definite D call. V was trimmed by 3 bases and J by 1 base, leaving 16 bases between them. Germline V gene data show CDR1 as MDHEN and CDR2 as SYDVKM. The CDR3 contains 16 residues. The CDR3 region is CASSFVSEPTSYEQYF. The DNA of the CDR3 is TGTGCCAGCAGTTTTGTCTCGGAGCCCACATCCTACGAGCAGTACTTC.

V and J are TRBV30 and TRBJ1-2; TRBD1 might be the D (5 bases). This CDR3 has 13 amino acids. V dropped 4 bases and J dropped 0 bases, with 9 bases sitting between them. Germline loops: CDR1 GTSNPN, CDR2 SVGIG (reference sequence). The chain's CDR3 is CAWMGPPNYGYTF. The CDR3 region has the DNA TGTGCCTGGATGGGACCGCCTAACTATGGCTACACCTTC.

The chain couples TRBV27 to TRBJ1-6; possibly TRBD1 for D (5 bases). Germline CDR1 is MNHEY and CDR2 is SMNVEV (reference sequence). This CDR3 region has 14 residues. V lost 3 bases and J lost 5, with 8 bases in between. The CDR3 nucleotides are TGTGCCAGCAGTTTCGACAGAAATAATTCACCCCTCCACTTT. Amino acids: CASSFDRNNSPLHF.

The chain has TRBV28 and TRBJ2-2; 7 bases are a match to TRBD2. CDR1 is MDHEN and CDR2 is SYDVKM in the germline V gene. The V gene end was trimmed by 5 bases and the J gene end by 4 bases; junction bases not matched to a gene: 16. CDR3 length: 18 amino acids. The DNA for the CDR3 is TGTGCCAGCAGTCTCCTCCCCCTCCTAGCGGAGCCCACCGGGGAGCTGTTTTTT. It is translated as CASSLLPLLAEPTGELFF.

The chain uses TRBV2 and TRBJ2-7; possible D gene TRBD2, 6 bases. Trimming removed 4 bases at V and 1 base at J, with 14 bases between. The CDR3 loop spans 15 amino acids. Germline assignment: CDR1 SNHLY and CDR2 FYNNEI. DNA for the CDR3: TGTGCCAGCAGTGGGACTATCCCGGAATCCTACGAGCAGTACTTC. Translation: CASSGTIPESYEQYF.

As regards this clone: The same CDR3 also results from other DNA sequences found in this sample. The rearrangement joins TRBV7-3 to TRBJ2-1; D possibly corresponds to TRBD2 (5 bases). Germline assignment: CDR1 SGHTA and CDR2 FQGTGA. The CDR3 runs to 13 residues. V was pared by 2 bases and J by 9 bases, with 11 bases between. The CDR3 region is CASSLEGRGEQFF. The DNA of the CDR3 is TGTGCCAGCAGCTTAGAAGGACGGGGTGAGCAGTTCTTC.

CDR3 in DNA: TGTGCCAGCAGCTTAGATCGGAGGCAGACTCGCACAGATACGCAGTATTTT. Encoded protein: CASSLDRRQTRTDTQYF. The gene calls are TRBV11-2 and TRBJ2-3, with D possibly TRBD2 on 5 matching bases. Trimming removed 0 bases at V and 1 base at J, with 14 bases between. Germline loops: CDR1 SGHAT, CDR2 FQNNGV. The CDR3 has 17 residues.

The chain couples TRBV7-3 to TRBJ2-2; 10 bases line up with TRBD1. Germline-derived CDR1 and CDR2 are SGHTA and FQGTGA. The CDR3 contains 16 residues. Germline trimming cut 5 bases from V and 5 bases from J; bases unmatched to any gene: 8. CDR3 bases: TGTGCCAGCAGCCCGGCGGGACAGGGGTTTACCGGGGAGCTGTTTTTT. Translated: CASSPAGQGFTGELFF.

V is TRBV5-8 and J is TRBJ1-1; D is possibly TRBD1 (5 bases). V shed 3 bases and J shed 1 base, with 13 bases lying between them. The CDR3 has 15 residues. The V gene's germline CDR1 is SGHTS and CDR2 YDEGEE. As DNA, the CDR3 is TGTGCCAGCAGCTCCCTCGGGGCCGCGAACACTGAAGCTTTCTTT. It translates to CASSSLGAANTEAFF.

Comment on this clone: Other DNA sequences of this sample code for an identical CDR3. This chain uses TRBV5-4 with TRBJ2-2; TRBD2 matches at 8 bases. Germline CDR1 and CDR2: SGHNT and YYREEE (reference sequence). The CDR3 covers 17 residues. The trim removed 4 bases at V and 6 bases at J, leaving 14 bases unmatched. Written as DNA, the CDR3 is TGTGCCAGCAGCCCGGGGGGGGGCGAGGGGTCCGCCGGGGAGCTGTTTTTT. This translates into CASSPGGGEGSAGELFF.

The chain employs TRBV29-1 and TRBJ1-1; maybe TRBD1 (5 bases). The CDR3 contains 11 residues. Trimming pared 7 bases from V and 1 base from J, leaving 7 bases between. The germline gives CDR1 SQVTM, CDR2 ANQGSEA. CDR3 sequence reads: CSAQENTEAFF. The CDR3 DNA sequence: TGCAGCGCACAGGAGAACACTGAAGCTTTCTTT.